The 21 T cell receptor beta chains given below trace back to one sample, sequenced in a study of T cells after yellow fever vaccination (dated by TCRdb to about 2019). The protocol used for the library was 5' RACE. Sequencing relied on an Illumina HiSeq 2500. TCRdb reanalyzed the raw reads on its own, using fastp at Q25 for trimming and MiXCR for clone calling, and kept in-frame beta chains. Each entry merges the rows of one CDR3 protein and shows their most common DNA and genes. The table for this sample lists over 150,000 distinct CDR3 sequences; 5.5% to 7.5% of them were counted only once. The ten largest clones add up to 2.9% of the sample. In the paper's terms, the treatment or condition label means: live attenuated yellow fever vaccine strain. The specimen was CD4+ T cells sorted from PBMCs, collected on the day of the first yellow fever vaccination. These receptors all stem from a man between 18 and 29 years old who received the YFV17D yellow fever vaccine.

This clonotype was picked up a small number of times. The chain carries TRBV5-1 and TRBJ2-5; D possibly corresponds to TRBD1 (6 bases). V lost 5 bases, J lost 2 bases, and 16 bases lay in between. The CDR3 runs to 15 residues. The germline V gene encodes CDR1 SGHRS and CDR2 YFSETQ. The CDR3 DNA reads as TGCGCCAGCAGTCGTATTCCGGGACAACAAGAGACCCAGTACTTC. Protein product: CASSRIPGQQETQYF. The variable domain in full, completed from reference TRBV5-1 and TRBJ2-5, reads KAGVTQTPRYLIKTRGQQVTLSCSPISGHRSVSWYQQTPGQGLQFLFEYFSETQRNKGNFPGRFSGRQFSNSRSEMNVSTLELGDSALYLCASSRIPGQQETQYFGPGTRLLVL.

V and J are TRBV6-5 and TRBJ2-7; 9 nucleotides match TRBD1. Germline CDR1 reads MNHEY; CDR2 reads SVGAGI. The CDR3 is 14 amino acids. V was pared by 0 bases and J by 3 bases, with 0 bases of the junction left unmatched. The CDR3 DNA sequence: TGTGCCAGCAGTTACTCGACAGGGGGCTACGAGCAGTACTTC. Protein product: CASSYSTGGYEQYF.

CDR3 in DNA: TGTGCCAGCAGCTTGGGACTAGCGGAGCCCTACGAGCAGTACGTC. Translated: CASSLGLAEPYEQYV. The chain couples TRBV5-5 to TRBJ2-7, with 9 bases that match TRBD2. The germline V gene encodes CDR1 SGHKS and CDR2 YYEKEE (reference sequence). Germline trimming cut 0 bases from V and 2 bases from J; bases unmatched to any gene: 3. The CDR3 spans 15 residues.

There are many counts of this clonotype. The rearrangement joins TRBV5-1 to TRBJ2-1; D may be TRBD2 (6 bases). The V gene lost 0 bases and the J gene lost 8 bases, with 15 bases spanning the gap. There are 15 residues in the CDR3. The germline gives CDR1 SGHRS, CDR2 YFSETQ. CDR3 in amino acids: CASSLAGQASDEQFF. Here the CDR3 DNA reads TGCGCCAGCAGCTTGGCGGGGCAGGCTAGCGATGAGCAGTTCTTC.

The chain combines TRBV6-5 with TRBJ1-6; TRBD1 matches 9 bases. The CDR3 totals 16 residues. Germline V CDR1 and CDR2: MNHEY, SVGAGI. The V and J ends lost 4 bases and 10 bases, in that order; junction bases with no gene match: 11. The CDR3 region is CASSFQGQGTRSPLHF. The CDR3 DNA follows: TGTGCCAGCAGTTTCCAGGGACAGGGAACTCGATCACCCCTCCACTTT.

This clonotype was seen ten or more times. The J gene is TRBJ1-1, the V gene TRBV6-5; D unclear. Between the trimmed V and J ends, which lost 4 bases and 3 bases, there was a span of 12 bases. The germline V gene encodes CDR1 MNHEY and CDR2 SVGAGI. CDR3 size: 14 residues. CDR3 nucleotides: TGTGCCAGCAGTTCAACGGGTGGTGACACTGAAGCTTTCTTT. Amino acids: CASSSTGGDTEAFF.

This rearrangement joins TRBV3-1 to TRBJ1-2; no definite D call. Trimming shortened V by 1 base and J by 2 bases, and 8 bases separated the two germline ends. Germline V gene sequence: CDR1 LGHDT, CDR2 YNNKEL (reference sequence). The CDR3 covers 14 residues. The CDR3 spells CASSQALKNYGYTF. CDR3 nucleotides: TGTGCCAGCAGCCAAGCTCTCAAGAACTATGGCTACACCTTC.

This clonotype was seen repeatedly, ten times or more. V is TRBV7-2 and J is TRBJ2-5; perhaps TRBD2 as D (6 bases). The CDR3 is made up of 15 amino acids. The germline gives CDR1 SGHTA, CDR2 FQGNSA. Trimming removed 2 bases from V and 1 base from J, with 11 bases in between. CDR3 residues: CASSLLGGVQETQYF. DNA for the CDR3: TGTGCCAGCAGCTTACTCGGAGGGGTCCAAGAGACCCAGTACTTC.

This clonotype came up many times. This chain uses TRBV5-1 with TRBJ2-7, with a tentative D call TRBD1 (5 bases). CDR1 and CDR2 from the germline V gene are SGHRS and YFSETQ. Trimming cost V 4 bases and J 4 bases, with 21 bases left between them. This CDR3 contains 16 residues. CDR3 loop: CASSPETGPTTYEQYF. Here the CDR3 DNA reads TGCGCCAGCAGCCCGGAAACAGGTCCCACCACTTACGAGCAGTACTTC.

The rearrangement uses TRBV7-6 and TRBJ1-5; 7 nucleotides line up with TRBD1. There are 14 residues in the CDR3. Trimming cost V 1 base and J 7 bases; bases outside gene matches: 4. Germline loops: CDR1 SGHVS, CDR2 FNYEAQ. The CDR3 bases are TGTGCCAGCAGCTTAGTGACAGGGTTACAGCCCCAGCATTTT. It is translated as CASSLVTGLQPQHF.

Ten or more counts support this clonotype. The genes are TRBV7-3 and TRBJ2-5, with no clear D. The CDR3 covers 16 residues. Germline V gene lookup returns CDR1 SGHTA and CDR2 FQGTGA. V was cut by 5 bases and J by 5 bases, with 21 bases left in between. The CDR3 sequence is CASSKEPDPRWETQYF. DNA for the CDR3: TGTGCCAGCAGCAAGGAACCGGACCCCCGCTGGGAGACCCAGTACTTC.

This clonotype has at least ten counts. The rearrangement joins TRBV2 to TRBJ2-4; no definite D call. The length of the CDR3 is 18 residues. Trimming removed 0 bases at V and 1 base at J, with 16 bases between. The germline V gene encodes CDR1 SNHLY and CDR2 FYNNEI. CDR3 sequence (DNA): TGTGCCAGCAGTGAAGCCCTCTATATGGGCTTGGCCAAAAACATTCAGTACTTC. Its translation is CASSEALYMGLAKNIQYF.

The sample holds many counts of this clonotype. This chain connects TRBV6-2 or TRBV6-3 to TRBJ2-3; 8 bases line up with TRBD1. The CDR3 is 13 residues long. The V gene's germline CDR1 is MNHEY and CDR2 SVGEGT. After removal of 8 bases from V and 4 bases from J, the junction contained 5 bases not matched to a gene. The CDR3 loop reads CASGQGGPDTQYF. Here the CDR3 DNA reads TGTGCCAGCGGACAGGGAGGCCCAGATACGCAGTATTTT.

The V gene is TRBV7-9, the J gene TRBJ2-3, with D tentatively TRBD1 (5 bases). Germline loops: CDR1 SEHNR, CDR2 FQNEAQ (reference sequence). V gave up 10 bases and J gave up 1 base, with 18 bases separating them. The CDR3 has 15 amino acids. In nucleotides, the CDR3 is TGTGCCATGAGTCCCAGGGTCCTCCGCACAGATACGCAGTATTTT. It codes for CAMSPRVLRTDTQYF.

This clonotype was detected a few times. The V gene is TRBV19, the J gene TRBJ2-1, with TRBD2 matching over 11 bases. The CDR3 has 15 residues. Looked up from germline, CDR1 is LNHDA and CDR2 is SQIVND (reference sequence). V lost 5 bases to trimming and J lost 7 bases; unmatched junction nucleotides: 7. In DNA, the CDR3 is TGTGCCAGTAGTCCTAAGACTAGCGGGAATAATGAGCAGTTCTTC. It is translated as CASSPKTSGNNEQFF.

This clonotype was observed a handful of times. CDR3 DNA: TGTGCCAGCAGCCAAGTTCAGGCCCCCCAGGCAATGAATGAGCAGTTCTTC. It yields the protein CASSQVQAPQAMNEQFF. The V call is TRBV4-2, the J call TRBJ2-1; no firm D call. V lost 1 base and J 7 bases, leaving 20 bases between the germline ends. The CDR3 runs 17 residues. From germline, CDR1 is LGHNA and CDR2 YNFKEQ.

This clonotype was counted a few times. The CDR3 bases are TGTGCCAGCAGTTACTCGAATGACAGACTTTACTCTGGGGCCAACGTCCTGACTTTC. Protein sequence: CASSYSNDRLYSGANVLTF. The gene calls are TRBV6-5 and TRBJ2-6, with D maybe TRBD1 (5 bases). Germline V CDR1 and CDR2: MNHEY, SVGAGI. The CDR3 covers 19 residues. With 0 bases removed from V and 0 bases from J, the gap between germline ends came to 15 bases.

In its sample, this clonotype was seen a few times. As DNA, the CDR3 is TGCAGCGTTCGGACAGGGCGTTGGACTGAAGCTTTCTTT. Translation: CSVRTGRWTEAFF. The chain has TRBV29-1 and TRBJ1-1; 8 bases fit TRBD1. Germline loops: CDR1 SQVTM, CDR2 ANQGSEA. Unmatched junction bases numbered 7, after V lost 5 bases and J lost 5 bases. The CDR3 length is 13 residues.

This clonotype was counted at least ten times. V usage is TRBV3-1 and J usage is TRBJ1-1, with D hard to call. Trimming stripped 2 bases from V and 6 bases from J, with 7 bases between. The CDR3 length is 12 residues. Germline lookup yields CDR1 LGHDT and CDR2 YNNKEL (reference sequence). CDR3 amino acids: CASSQSVSEAFF. In DNA, the CDR3 is TGTGCCAGCAGCCAATCGGTTTCTGAAGCTTTCTTT.

This clonotype occurred many times. The rearrangement joins TRBV5-1 to TRBJ2-2; 8 nucleotides agree with TRBD1. Losses at the gene ends were 1 base for V and 5 bases for J; bases not matched to a gene: 1. The germline V gene has CDR1 SGHRS and CDR2 YFSETQ. This CDR3 comprises 14 residues. The DNA of the CDR3 is TGCGCCAGCAGCTTGCGGACAGGGACCGGGGAGCTGTTTTTT. This sequence encodes CASSLRTGTGELFF.

This clonotype has more than one count but fewer than ten. This chain links TRBV6-4 with TRBJ2-6; D unresolved. In germline, CDR1 is MRHNA, CDR2 SNTAGT. V was shortened by 2 bases and J by 0 bases, with 5 bases between the two germline ends. The CDR3 runs to 15 residues. The CDR3 protein is CASSDGSSGANVLTF. The CDR3 DNA sequence: TGTGCCAGCAGTGACGGAAGCTCTGGGGCCAACGTCCTGACTTTC.